The 7 T cell receptor beta chains presented below share a single source sample, sequenced in a study of radiation and T cells in renal cell carcinoma. Stated time point: baseline pretreatment blood. The treatment is: 15 Gy SBRT to primary tumor, nephrectomy 4 weeks later. Only in-frame clones appear in the TCRdb table, and some are missing; sequencing was by immunoSEQ multiplex PCR. The sample carries about 130,000 clones, about 88% recorded once. Sample: blood, taken from a patient whose treatment included radiotherapy and nephrectomy. These receptors were collected from a woman aged 45-59 years with renal cell carcinoma.

The chain uses TRBV5-1 and TRBJ2-7; 9 nucleotides agree with TRBD1. V shed 4 bases and J 1 base; nucleotides not matched to a gene: 6. This CDR3 region has 15 residues. The germline V gene has CDR1 SGHRS and CDR2 YFSETQ. The CDR3 region has the DNA TGCGCCAGCAGCGGAGGGACAGGGACTTCCTACGAGCAGTACTTC. Its translation: CASSGGTGTSYEQYF. Together with reference TRBV5-1 and TRBJ2-7, the CDR3 gives the full variable domain: KAGVTQTPRYLIKTRGQQVTLSCSPISGHRSVSWYQQTPGQGLQFLFEYFSETQRNKGNFPGRFSGRQFSNSRSEMNVSTLELGDSALYLCASSGGTGTSYEQYFGPGTRLTVT.

This chain joins TRBV5-1 and TRBJ2-2; TRBD1 is a possible D gene (5 bases). The CDR3 length is 15 residues. Trimming left V 2 bases short and J 7 bases short, with 15 bases between. Germline V CDR1 and CDR2: SGHRS, YFSETQ. DNA of the CDR3: TGCGCCAGCAGCTTCCCCTTGCAGGGCAACGGGGAGCTGTTTTTT. Residues: CASSFPLQGNGELFF.

The rearrangement links TRBV7-6 to TRBJ2-7; TRBD1 aligns across 7 bases. Looked up from germline, CDR1 is SGHVS and CDR2 is FNYEAQ. The CDR3 consists of 16 residues. V lost 7 bases to trimming and J lost 5 bases; unmatched junction nucleotides: 17. The CDR3 DNA follows: TGTGCCAGCACGCTGAGCCGAGGGGGCTTGCGGAACGAGCAGTACTTC. Translating it yields CASTLSRGGLRNEQYF.

The rearrangement links TRBV5-1 to TRBJ2-7; D gene unclear. Looked up from germline, CDR1 is SGHRS and CDR2 is YFSETQ. This CDR3 is built from 14 residues. V lost 4 bases, J lost 9 bases, and 20 bases lay in between. The DNA for the CDR3 is TGCGCCAGCAGCGATGGTTCCCGTCGCCCCGGGCAGTACTTC. Its translation: CASSDGSRRPGQYF.

V is TRBV5-4 and J is TRBJ1-5, with 11 bases that match TRBD1. Germline lookup yields CDR1 SGHNT and CDR2 YYREEE (reference sequence). This CDR3 spans 15 amino acids. V was pared by 0 bases and J by 7 bases, with 3 bases of the junction left unmatched. Here the CDR3 reads CASSLGGQGGQPQHF. The CDR3, as DNA: TGTGCCAGCAGCTTGGGGGGACAGGGGGGCCAGCCCCAGCATTTT.

The J gene is TRBJ1-5, the V gene TRBV6-1; D remains unclear. Trimming took 5 bases from V and 7 from J, leaving 15 bases between them. Germline CDR1 MNHNS, CDR2 SASEGT. This CDR3 is 14 amino acids long. In DNA, the CDR3 is TGTGCCAGCAGTACCGTGGCGGTGGGGCAGCCCCAGCATTTT. Its translation is CASSTVAVGQPQHF.

This chain connects TRBV15 to TRBJ2-5; the D is unclear. Trimming took off 0 bases at V and 1 base at J, with 6 bases between the two ends. CDR1 and CDR2 from the germline V gene are LNHNV and YYDKDF (reference sequence). This CDR3 region has 14 residues. The CDR3 spells CATSRDTLQETQYF. The DNA for the CDR3 is TGTGCCACCAGCAGAGATACTCTCCAAGAGACCCAGTACTTC.